This T cell receptor (beta chain) was sequenced during a study of T cells after yellow fever vaccination (dated by TCRdb to about 2019). Context from the whole study: The SMART-Seq v4 Ultra Low Input RNA kit was used to prepare libraries from fractions with low cell numbers. To follow T-cell clones before and after primary and booster YFV17D yellow fever vaccination, bulk TCR alpha and beta repertoires were sequenced over time. Two healthy male donors made up the cohort, one aged 18 to 29 years and the other aged 30 to 39 years. Blood was collected at multiple timepoints before and after primary and secondary immunization, and bulk PBMC replicates and cell subsets were isolated.

The sequencing machine was an Illumina NovaSeq 6000. TCR cDNA was synthesized by 5'RACE template switching, which introduced a universal primer site and unique molecular identifiers. cDNA synthesis was primed from both the TCR alpha and TCR beta constant segments. Library amplification used two PCR steps, and the second PCR step added sample barcodes and sequencing adapters. Libraries were sequenced on Illumina HiSeq 2500 (2x100 bp) or NovaSeq (2x150 bp). The source study handled its data this way. Demultiplexing of reads and collapsing into UMI consensus sequences were performed with MIGEC, and V(D)J alignment was carried out with MiXCR. Using edgeR on replicate PBMC samples, clonotypes were called vaccine-responding if FDR was below 0.01 and the log2 fold change was above 5 up to day 15. Each bulk clonotype received a CD4 or CD8 identity based on whether the sequenced CD4 or CD8 repertoire contained that clonotype at higher abundance. TCRdb trimmed public reads at Q25 via fastp, called clones via MiXCR and kept in-frame beta chains. Here each entry gathers all rows of one CDR3 protein and keeps the most common genes and DNA. Clone size and V and J calls follow TCRdb, not the original study. The sample table shows some 99,000 distinct CDR3 sequences, and roughly 5.8% are seen once. The top ten hold roughly two fifths of the sample.

Trimming costs V 6 bases and J 8 bases, and their ends lie 16 bases apart. The CDR3 measures 14 amino acids from cysteine to phenylalanine. Only the CDR3 DNA stays, 42 bases, in frame from base 1. From the germline V gene (reference sequence), CDR1 is SEHNR and CDR2 is FQNEAQ. In its sample, this clonotype was seen a few times. The clone's antigen remains unknown. There are no base qualities to consult, and no much larger clone falls within one base. On the study overall, not on this receptor specifically: Computational filtering was required because FACS-sorted repertoires could contain abundant contaminating clonotypes from the bulk population. The study included only a couple of donors, which limits how far the findings can be generalized. Compared with the primary T-cell response, the secondary T-cell response was faster but weaker, reaching its peak on day 5 rather than on day 15. Most clones expanded after primary vaccination were re-detected after the booster (around 96% of CD4 and around 88% of CD8), suggesting broad memory maintenance. A small share of clonotypes was detected in both CD4 and CD8 compartments, with the overlap likely arising from convergent recombination.

The sample's treatment or condition label, decoded: live attenuated yellow fever vaccine strain. A standard Ficoll-Paque protocol was used to isolate PBMCs from peripheral blood. CD4 and CD8 T-cell fractions were isolated with Dynabeads CD4 and CD8 positive selection kits. TriZol was used to extract RNA from bulk PBMCs, from CD4 and CD8 fractions, and from dextramer-positive and dextramer-negative fractions. This receptor chain uses TRBV7-9 and TRBJ1-4; the D gene is perhaps TRBD1, from 5 matching bases. Source: CD8+ T cells sorted from PBMCs, taken 10 days after the yellow fever booster vaccination. The sequence was collected from a man younger than 35 who received the YFV17D yellow fever vaccine. The bases are TGTGCCAGCAGTTCCGGGACGATCAAGGAAAAACTGTTTTTT. Translated, it gives CASSSGTIKEKLFF.